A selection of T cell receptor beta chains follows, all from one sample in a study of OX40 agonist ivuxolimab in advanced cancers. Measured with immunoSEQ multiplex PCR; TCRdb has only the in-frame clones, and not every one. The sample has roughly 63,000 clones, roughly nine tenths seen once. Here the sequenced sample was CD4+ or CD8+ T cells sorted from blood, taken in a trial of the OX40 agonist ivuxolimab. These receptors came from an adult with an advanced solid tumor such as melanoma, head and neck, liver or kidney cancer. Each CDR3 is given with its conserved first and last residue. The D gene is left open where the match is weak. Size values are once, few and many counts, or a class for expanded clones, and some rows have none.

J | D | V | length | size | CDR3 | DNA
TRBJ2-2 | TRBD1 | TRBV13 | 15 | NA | CASRGQGANTGELFF | TGTGCCAGCAGGGGACAGGGGGCCAACACCGGGGAGCTGTTTTTT
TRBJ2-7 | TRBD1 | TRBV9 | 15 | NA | CASSAGTGFSYEQYF | TGTGCCAGCAGCGCTGGGACAGGGTTTTCCTACGAGCAGTACTTC
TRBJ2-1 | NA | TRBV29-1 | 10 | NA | CSVVLAEQFF | TGCAGCGTTGTTCTAGCGGAGCAGTTCTTC
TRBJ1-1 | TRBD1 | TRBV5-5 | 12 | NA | CASSFGQDEAFF | TGTGCCAGCAGCTTCGGACAGGATGAAGCTTTCTTT
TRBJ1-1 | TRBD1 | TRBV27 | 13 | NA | CASTPGGATEAFF | TGTGCCAGCACCCCAGGGGGCGCCACTGAAGCTTTCTTT
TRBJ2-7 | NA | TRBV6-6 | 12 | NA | CASSDSSYEQYF | TGTGCCAGCTCGGACAGCTCCTACGAGCAGTACTTC
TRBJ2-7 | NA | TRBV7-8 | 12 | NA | CASSGGGYEQYF | TGTGCCAGCTCCGGGGGAGGCTACGAGCAGTACTTC
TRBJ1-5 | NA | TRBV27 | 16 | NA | CASSPSVGDRDQPQHF | TGTGCCAGCAGTCCCTCTGTCGGGGATCGGGATCAGCCCCAGCATTTT
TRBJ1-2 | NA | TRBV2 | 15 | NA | CARSEVRGARYGYTF | TGTGCCAGAAGTGAAGTGAGGGGGGCGCGTTATGGCTACACCTTC
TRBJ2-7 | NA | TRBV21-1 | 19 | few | CARTRPGANSPPHSYEQYF | TGTGCCAGGACTCGGCCCGGTGCCAACTCACCACCGCACTCCTACGAGCAGTACTTC
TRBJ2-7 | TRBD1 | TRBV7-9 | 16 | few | CASSFLGTTGFYEQYF | TGTGCCAGCAGCTTCCTGGGTACGACAGGGTTCTACGAGCAGTACTTC
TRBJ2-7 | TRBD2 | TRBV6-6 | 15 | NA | CASSYEVAGVYEQYF | TGTGCCAGCAGTTACGAAGTAGCGGGAGTATACGAGCAGTACTTC
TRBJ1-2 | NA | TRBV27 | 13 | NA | CASSLSNDYGYTF | TGTGCCAGCAGTTTATCGAATGACTATGGCTACACCTTC
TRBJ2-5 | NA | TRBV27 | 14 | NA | CASSSWAAQETQYF | TGTGCCAGCAGTTCCTGGGCGGCTCAAGAGACCCAGTACTTC
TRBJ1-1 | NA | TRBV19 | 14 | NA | CASTITLGLTEAFF | TGTGCCAGTACTATCACCCTCGGGCTCACTGAAGCTTTCTTT
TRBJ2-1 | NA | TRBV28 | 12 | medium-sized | CASSFGRDEQFF | TGTGCCAGCAGTTTTGGCCGAGATGAGCAGTTCTTC